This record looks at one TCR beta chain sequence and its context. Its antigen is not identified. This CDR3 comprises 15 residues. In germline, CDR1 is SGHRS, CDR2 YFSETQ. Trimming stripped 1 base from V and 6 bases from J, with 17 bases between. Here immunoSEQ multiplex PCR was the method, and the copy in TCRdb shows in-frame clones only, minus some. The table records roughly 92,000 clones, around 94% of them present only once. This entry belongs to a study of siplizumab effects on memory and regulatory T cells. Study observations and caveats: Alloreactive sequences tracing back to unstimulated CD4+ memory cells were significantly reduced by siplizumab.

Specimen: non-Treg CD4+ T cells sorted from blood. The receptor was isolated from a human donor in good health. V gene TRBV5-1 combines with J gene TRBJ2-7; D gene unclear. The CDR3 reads CASSLSRLGLGEQYF. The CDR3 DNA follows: TGCGCCAGCAGCTTGTCTCGGTTAGGGCTCGGCGAGCAGTACTTC.